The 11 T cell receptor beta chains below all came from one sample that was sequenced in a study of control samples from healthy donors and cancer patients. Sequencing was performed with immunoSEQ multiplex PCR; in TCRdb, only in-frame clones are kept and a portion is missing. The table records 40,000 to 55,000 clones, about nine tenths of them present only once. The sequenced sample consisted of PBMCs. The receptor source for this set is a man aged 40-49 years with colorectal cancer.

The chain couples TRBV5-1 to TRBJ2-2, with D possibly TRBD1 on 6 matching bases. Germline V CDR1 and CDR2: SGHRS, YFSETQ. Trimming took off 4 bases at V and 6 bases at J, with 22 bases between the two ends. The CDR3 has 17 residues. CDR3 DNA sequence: TGCGCCAGCAGCCCCGACCAGGGGCTAGTTATTCCCGGGGAGCTGTTTTTT. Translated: CASSPDQGLVIPGELFF.

The CDR3 DNA sequence: TGTGCCACCAGTGATTTGTCCCCAGGGGGCGACTATGGCTACACCTTC. Residues: CATSDLSPGGDYGYTF. The J gene is TRBJ1-2, the V gene TRBV24-1, with TRBD1 matching over 8 bases. This CDR3 contains 16 residues. The V gene's germline CDR1 is KGHDR and CDR2 SFDVKD. V gave up 0 bases and J gave up 3 bases; unmatched junction bases: 5.

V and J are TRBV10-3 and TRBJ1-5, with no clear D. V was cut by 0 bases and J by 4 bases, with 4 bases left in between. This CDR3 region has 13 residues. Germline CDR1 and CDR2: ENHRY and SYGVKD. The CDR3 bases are TGTGCCATCAGTGAGTCTGTTAATCAGCCCCAGCATTTT. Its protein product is CAISESVNQPQHF.

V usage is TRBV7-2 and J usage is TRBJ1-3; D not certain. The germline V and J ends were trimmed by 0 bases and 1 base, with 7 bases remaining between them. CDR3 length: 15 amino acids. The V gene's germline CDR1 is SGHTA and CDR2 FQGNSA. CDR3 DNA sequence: TGTGCCAGCAGCTTAGCGAGGACTTCTGGAAACACCATATATTTT. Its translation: CASSLARTSGNTIYF.

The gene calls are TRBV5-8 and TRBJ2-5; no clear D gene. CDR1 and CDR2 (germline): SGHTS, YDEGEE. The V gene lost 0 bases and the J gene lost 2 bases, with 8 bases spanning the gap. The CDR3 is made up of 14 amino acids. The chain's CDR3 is CASSLGVMQETQYF. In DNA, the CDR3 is TGTGCCAGCAGCTTGGGGGTTATGCAAGAGACCCAGTACTTC.

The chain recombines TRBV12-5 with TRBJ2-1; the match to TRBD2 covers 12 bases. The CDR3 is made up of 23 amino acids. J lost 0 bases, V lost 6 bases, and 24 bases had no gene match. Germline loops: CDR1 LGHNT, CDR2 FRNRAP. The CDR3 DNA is TGTGCTAGTGGCCTAGTCACCTCAGCCATTGCTAGCGGGAGGGCCAGCTCCTACAATGAGCAGTTCTTC. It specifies CASGLVTSAIASGRASSYNEQFF.

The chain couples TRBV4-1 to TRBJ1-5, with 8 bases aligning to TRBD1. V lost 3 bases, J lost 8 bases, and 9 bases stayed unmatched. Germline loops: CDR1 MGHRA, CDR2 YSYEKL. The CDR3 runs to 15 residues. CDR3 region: CASSQGQGAFKPQHF. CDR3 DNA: TGCGCCAGCAGCCAGGGGCAGGGGGCGTTTAAGCCCCAGCATTTT.

CDR3 nucleotide sequence: TGTGCCAGCTCACATATCAGGGAGGATGAGCAGTTCTTC. Protein product: CASSHIREDEQFF. The rearrangement uses TRBV18 and TRBJ2-1, with D tentatively TRBD2 (6 bases). Germline V gene data show CDR1 as KGHSH and CDR2 as LQKENI. V lost 4 bases and J 8 bases, leaving 12 bases between the germline ends. The CDR3 has 13 residues.

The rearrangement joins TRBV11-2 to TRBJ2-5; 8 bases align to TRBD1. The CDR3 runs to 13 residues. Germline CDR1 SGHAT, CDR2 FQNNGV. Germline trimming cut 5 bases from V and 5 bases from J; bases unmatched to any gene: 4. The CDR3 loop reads CASSRDRGETQYF. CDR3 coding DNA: TGTGCCAGCAGCCGCGACAGGGGTGAGACCCAGTACTTC. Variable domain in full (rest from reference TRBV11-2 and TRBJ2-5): EAGVAQSPRYKIIEKRQSVAFWCNPISGHATLYWYQQILGQGPKLLIQFQNNGVVDDSQLPKDRFSAERLKGVDSTLKIQPAKLEDSAVYLCASSRDRGETQYFGPGTRLLVL.

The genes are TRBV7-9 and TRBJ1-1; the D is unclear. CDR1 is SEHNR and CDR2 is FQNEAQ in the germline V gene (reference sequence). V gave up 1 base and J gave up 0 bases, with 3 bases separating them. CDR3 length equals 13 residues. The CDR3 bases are TGTGCCAGCAGCTTAGATATGAACACTGAAGCTTTCTTT. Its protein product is CASSLDMNTEAFF.

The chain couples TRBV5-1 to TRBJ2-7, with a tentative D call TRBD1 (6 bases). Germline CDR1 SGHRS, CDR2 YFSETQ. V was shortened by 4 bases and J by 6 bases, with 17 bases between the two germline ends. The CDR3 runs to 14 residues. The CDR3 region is CASSPPKGRGEQYF. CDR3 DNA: TGCGCCAGCAGCCCCCCGAAGGGCAGGGGCGAGCAGTACTTC.